Each of the 26 T cell receptor beta chains below was sequenced from the same sample in a study of T cell responses to AZD1222 COVID-19 vaccine. The assay was immunoSEQ multiplex PCR, and TCRdb's table has in-frame clones only and misses some. The sample includes about 150,000 clones, approximately 90% of them seen just once. This sample comprised peripheral blood, obtained on day 0 of AZD1222 vaccination. Receptors originate from an adult in good health.

The CDR3 DNA reads TGTGCCAGCAGCCCCCGACAGGGTGGGGTACGGAGGGCCGGGGAGCTGTTTTTT. Translated, it gives CASSPRQGGVRRAGELFF. The chain is built from TRBV7-2 and TRBJ2-2; D is perhaps TRBD1 (7 bases). The ends were cut back, 5 bases at V and 6 bases at J, with 25 bases in the middle. Looked up from germline, CDR1 is SGHTA and CDR2 is FQGNSA. The CDR3 contains 18 residues. Drawing the rest from reference TRBV7-2 and TRBJ2-2, the complete variable domain is GAGVSQSPSNKVTEKGKDVELRCDPISGHTALYWYRQSLGQGLEFLIYFQGNSAPDKSGLPSDRFSAERTGGSVSTLTIQRTQQEDSAVYLCASSPRQGGVRRAGELFFGEGSRLTVL.

This clone was seen just once. The chain employs TRBV7-9 and TRBJ1-1; TRBD1 matches at 9 bases. Germline V gene lookup returns CDR1 SEHNR and CDR2 FQNEAQ (reference sequence). With 5 bases clipped from V and 6 bases from J, the junction kept 7 bases outside the gene matches. CDR3 length equals 14 residues. The CDR3 DNA sequence: TGTGCCAGCAGCCCCGGGACAGGGAGGGCTGAAGCTTTCTTT. Amino acids: CASSPGTGRAEAFF.

The J gene is TRBJ1-2, the V gene TRBV27, with TRBD1 as a possible D gene (5 bases). Looked up from germline, CDR1 is MNHEY and CDR2 is SMNVEV (reference sequence). The CDR3 has 16 amino acids. The V end lost 3 bases, the J end lost 8 bases, and 22 bases lay between the germline ends. CDR3 sequence (DNA): TGTGCCAGCAGTTTTTTTCTCCAGGGATCCTCGTGGGGCTACACCTTC. It yields the protein CASSFFLQGSSWGYTF.

The gene calls are TRBV5-6 and TRBJ1-2; TRBD1 agrees at 9 bases. Germline loops: CDR1 SGHDT, CDR2 YYEEEE. The CDR3 totals 15 residues. The V gene end was trimmed by 0 bases and the J gene end by 7 bases; junction bases not matched to a gene: 7. CDR3 bases: TGTGCCAGCAGCTTGGGACAGGGGGTCGGAGGTGGCTACACCTTC. Protein: CASSLGQGVGGGYTF.

This clone was found a few times. The chain couples TRBV3-1 (or the pseudogene TRBV3-2) to TRBJ1-6; no definite D call. Germline V lookup: CDR1 LGHDT, CDR2 YNNKEL (reference sequence). This CDR3 is built from 15 residues. Trimming stripped 0 bases from V and 13 bases from J, with 16 bases between. For the CDR3, the DNA is TGTGCCAGCAGCCAAGATGGTGGCGCCGTTCATCCCCTCCACTTT. Protein sequence: CASSQDGGAVHPLHF.

This clone was picked up one time. The rearrangement links TRBV19 to TRBJ2-3; tentative D call: TRBD2 (6 bases). Between the trimmed V and J ends, which lost 5 bases and 0 bases, there was a span of 15 bases. CDR1 and CDR2 (germline): LNHDA, SQIVND (reference sequence). This CDR3 has 16 amino acids. CDR3 amino acids: CASSGRGTASTDTQYF. The DNA of the CDR3 is TGTGCCAGTAGTGGCCGAGGGACTGCTAGCACAGATACGCAGTATTTT.

This chain connects TRBV7-9 to TRBJ2-5, with a possible D match to TRBD2 (6 bases). The germline gives CDR1 SEHNR, CDR2 FQNEAQ (reference sequence). The CDR3 is 13 amino acids. Trimming removed 10 bases at V and 2 bases at J, with 14 bases between. Here the CDR3 DNA reads TGTGCCACCCCGGAGGGCTCTCAAGAGACCCAGTACTTC. Its translation: CATPEGSQETQYF.

This CDR3 reads CASSSSRWDGYTF. The CDR3, as DNA: TGTGCCAGCAGCTCTAGCAGATGGGATGGCTACACCTTC. The chain has TRBV7-2 and TRBJ1-2; no reliable D call. This CDR3 spans 13 amino acids. The V gene's germline CDR1 is SGHTA and CDR2 FQGNSA. The V gene lost 4 bases and the J gene lost 6 bases, with 12 bases spanning the gap.

The DNA for the CDR3 is TGTGCCAGCAGTCTGCCCTCCACCGGCGAGCAGTACTTC. It translates to CASSLPSTGEQYF. The rearrangement links TRBV6-5 to TRBJ2-7; no clear D gene. V was cut by 5 bases and J by 6 bases, with 14 bases left in between. CDR3 length: 13 residues. Germline V gives CDR1 MNHEY, CDR2 SVGAGI.

The chain recombines TRBV9 with TRBJ2-7, with TRBD1 matching 10 bases. The CDR3 is 16 amino acids. J gave up 1 base and V 4 bases, and 8 bases lay outside the gene matches. The germline V gene encodes CDR1 SGDLS and CDR2 YYNGEE. As DNA, the CDR3 is TGTGCCAGCAGCAGCCCCGGGACAGGGGTGTCCTACGAGCAGTACTTC. Its translation: CASSSPGTGVSYEQYF.

The V and J genes are TRBV4-2 and TRBJ2-3, with TRBD1 matching over 8 bases. The ends lost 3 bases at V and 1 base at J; junction bases unmatched: 3. The CDR3 contains 15 residues. CDR1 and CDR2 (germline): LGHNA, YNFKEQ. CDR3: CASSQQTGGTDTQYF. In DNA, the CDR3 is TGTGCCAGCAGCCAGCAGACAGGGGGCACAGATACGCAGTATTTT.

The rearrangement joins TRBV3-1 (or the pseudogene TRBV3-2) to TRBJ1-1, with a weak D call TRBD1 (6 bases). The CDR3 has 12 residues. Germline-derived CDR1 and CDR2 are LGHDT and YNNKEL (reference sequence). Trimming cost V 1 base and J 7 bases, with 7 bases left between them. Here the CDR3 reads CASSQGTVEAFF. In DNA, the CDR3 is TGTGCCAGCAGCCAAGGGACAGTTGAAGCTTTCTTT.

This chain's CDR3 is CASSDSGANYGYTF. For the CDR3, the DNA is TGTGCCAGCAGTGACTCAGGGGCCAACTATGGCTACACCTTC. The chain couples TRBV25-1 to TRBJ1-2, with D possibly matching TRBD1 (6 bases). Trimming cost V 3 bases and J 2 bases, with 10 bases left between them. Germline V lookup: CDR1 MGHDK, CDR2 SYGVNS. This CDR3 has 14 amino acids.

This chain joins TRBV9 and TRBJ1-2; D is possibly TRBD1 (5 bases). CDR1 is SGDLS, CDR2 YYNGEE, per germline. V was cut by 7 bases and J by 2 bases, with 15 bases left in between. CDR3 length: 14 amino acids. CDR3 coding DNA: TGTGCCAGCCTTGGGGGTTCGAGGAACTATGGCTACACCTTC. It encodes CASLGGSRNYGYTF. Variable domain in full (rest from reference TRBV9 and TRBJ1-2): DSGVTQTPKHLITATGQRVTLRCSPRSGDLSVYWYQQSLDQGLQFLIQYYNGEERAKGNILERFSAQQFPDLHSELNLSSLELGDSALYFCASLGGSRNYGYTFGSGTRLTVV.

The rearrangement uses TRBV3-1 (or the pseudogene TRBV3-2) and TRBJ1-2; D is unresolved. This CDR3 has 15 residues. The V gene's germline CDR1 is LGHDT and CDR2 YNNKEL (reference sequence). V dropped 0 bases and J dropped 4 bases, with 12 bases sitting between them. The CDR3 spells CASSQDWAVSYGYTF. The CDR3 bases are TGTGCCAGCAGCCAAGATTGGGCGGTCTCCTATGGCTACACCTTC.

Here the CDR3 DNA reads TGTGCCAGCAGGCCAGTCGGACAGGGCTATGGCTACACCTTC. Protein sequence: CASRPVGQGYGYTF. The chain employs TRBV28 and TRBJ1-2; 8 bases line up with TRBD1. After removal of 6 bases from V and 4 bases from J, the junction contained 7 bases not matched to a gene. The CDR3 consists of 14 residues. The V gene's germline CDR1 is MDHEN and CDR2 SYDVKM.

The V call is TRBV29-1, the J call TRBJ1-5, with a tentative D call TRBD1 (5 bases). V was trimmed by 2 bases and J by 2 bases, leaving 7 bases between them. There are 13 residues in the CDR3. Germline assignment: CDR1 SQVTM and CDR2 ANQGSEA. CDR3 in DNA: TGCAGCGTTGAACCAGGGCGCAATCAGCCCCAGCATTTT. This sequence encodes CSVEPGRNQPQHF. Drawing the rest from reference TRBV29-1 and TRBJ1-5, the complete variable domain is SAVISQKPSRDICQRGTSLTIQCQVDSQVTMMFWYRQQPGQSLTLIATANQGSEATYESGFVIDKFPISRPNLTFSTLTVSNMSPEDSSIYLCSVEPGRNQPQHFGDGTRLSIL.

The gene calls are TRBV7-9 and TRBJ1-3, with TRBD1 identical over 10 bases. V lost 5 bases, J lost 4 bases, and 8 bases stayed unmatched. Germline loops: CDR1 SEHNR, CDR2 FQNEAQ (reference sequence). The length of the CDR3 is 16 residues. In nucleotides, the CDR3 is TGTGCCAGCAGCCGCATGGGACAGGGGCTAGGAAACACCATATATTTT. This translates into CASSRMGQGLGNTIYF.

This chain uses TRBV11-1 with TRBJ1-5; no clear D. The CDR3 covers 13 residues. With 3 bases removed from V and 6 bases from J, the gap between germline ends came to 9 bases. Per the germline V gene, CDR1 is SGHAT and CDR2 is FQDESV (reference sequence). CDR3 sequence: CASSFARGQPQHF. The CDR3, as DNA: TGTGCCAGCAGCTTCGCACGGGGTCAGCCCCAGCATTTT. The variable domain in full, completed from reference TRBV11-1 and TRBJ1-5, reads EAEVAQSPRYKITEKSQAVAFWCDPISGHATLYWYRQILGQGPELLVQFQDESVVDDSQLPKDRFSAERLKGVDSTLKIQPAELGDSAMYLCASSFARGQPQHFGDGTRLSIL.

On this clone itself: Other nucleotide sequences in the sample specify the same CDR3. V is TRBV28 and J is TRBJ1-6, with 8 bases matching TRBD1. There are 12 residues in the CDR3. J gave up 8 bases and V 8 bases, and 2 bases lay outside the gene matches. Germline values: CDR1 MDHEN, CDR2 SYDVKM. This CDR3 reads CASGQGDSPLHF. CDR3 coding DNA: TGTGCCAGCGGACAGGGAGATTCACCCCTCCACTTT.

The CDR3 spells CATSGLGYEQYF. As DNA, the CDR3 is TGTGCCACCTCAGGGTTGGGCTACGAGCAGTACTTC. The V call is TRBV6-5, the J call TRBJ2-7; D is possibly TRBD1 (5 bases). V gave up 10 bases and J gave up 3 bases, with 13 bases separating them. Germline V gives CDR1 MNHEY, CDR2 SVGAGI. The CDR3 loop spans 12 amino acids.

The chain couples TRBV5-1 to TRBJ1-1, with D perhaps TRBD1 (5 bases). The CDR3 totals 14 residues. Germline CDR1 SGHRS, CDR2 YFSETQ. The V and J ends lost 7 bases and 4 bases respectively, with 17 bases between them. The CDR3 region is CASSRDPESTEAFF. CDR3 sequence (DNA): TGCGCCAGCTCCCGGGACCCCGAGTCCACTGAAGCTTTCTTT.

V and J are TRBV7-2 and TRBJ1-5, with unresolved D. Germline values: CDR1 SGHTA, CDR2 FQGNSA. CDR3 size: 13 residues. With 0 bases removed from V and 5 bases from J, the gap between germline ends came to 5 bases. The DNA of the CDR3 is TGTGCCAGCAGCTTAGCTGGTTATCAGCCCCAGCATTTT. Protein sequence: CASSLAGYQPQHF.

Only one count was recorded for this clone. The rearrangement uses TRBV7-3 and TRBJ2-3, with TRBD1 matching 7 bases. The CDR3 length is 17 residues. CDR1 and CDR2 (germline): SGHTA, FQGTGA. Trimming took 3 bases from V and 2 from J; bases not matched to a gene: 11. CDR3 DNA: TGTGCCAGCAGCTTTAACAGGGGTCCTTCCAACACAGATACGCAGTATTTT. The encoded protein is CASSFNRGPSNTDTQYF. The full variable domain, in which reference TRBV7-3 and TRBJ2-3 provide the parts outside the CDR3, is GAGVSQTPSNKVTEKGKYVELRCDPISGHTALYWYRQSLGQGPEFLIYFQGTGAADDSGLPNDRFFAVRPEGSVSTLKIQRTERGDSAVYLCASSFNRGPSNTDTQYFGPGTRLTVL.

The V and J genes are TRBV19 and TRBJ1-2, with TRBD1 as a possible D gene (5 bases). The CDR3 contains 15 residues. Germline V gene sequence: CDR1 LNHDA, CDR2 SQIVND (reference sequence). V was shortened by 6 bases and J by 2 bases, with 16 bases between the two germline ends. CDR3 in DNA: TGTGCCAGTAGAGAGCGGACAATTAACAACTATGGCTACACCTTC. Its translation is CASRERTINNYGYTF.

This clone was seen a handful of times. The rearrangement links TRBV7-8 to TRBJ2-3; no firm D call. The CDR3 runs to 12 residues. Germline assignment: CDR1 SGHVS and CDR2 FQNEAQ. The V end lost 5 bases, the J end lost 2 bases, and 5 bases lay between the germline ends. DNA for the CDR3: TGTGCCAGCAGCCCCTACACAGATACGCAGTATTTT. Its translation: CASSPYTDTQYF.